The entry that follows covers one T cell receptor beta chain sequence. The data stem from a study of technical replicates of blood from a handful of donors. Sequenced by immunoSEQ multiplex PCR; TCRdb stores in-frame clones only, minus some. The sample consists of under 95,000 clones, around 92% of them appearing once. In germline, CDR1 is SGHRS, CDR2 YFSETQ. The CDR3 has 13 residues. V was pared by 4 bases and J by 6 bases, with 13 bases between. Source material: T cells isolated from PBMCs. The rearrangement uses TRBV5-1 and TRBJ1-1, with D tentatively TRBD1 (6 bases). This sequence was found in a human donor in good health. Some clones in this sample may be carry-over from other donors' samples. This chain's CDR3 is CASSPTGTPEAFF. CDR3 in DNA: TGCGCCAGCAGCCCTACAGGGACCCCTGAAGCTTTCTTT.